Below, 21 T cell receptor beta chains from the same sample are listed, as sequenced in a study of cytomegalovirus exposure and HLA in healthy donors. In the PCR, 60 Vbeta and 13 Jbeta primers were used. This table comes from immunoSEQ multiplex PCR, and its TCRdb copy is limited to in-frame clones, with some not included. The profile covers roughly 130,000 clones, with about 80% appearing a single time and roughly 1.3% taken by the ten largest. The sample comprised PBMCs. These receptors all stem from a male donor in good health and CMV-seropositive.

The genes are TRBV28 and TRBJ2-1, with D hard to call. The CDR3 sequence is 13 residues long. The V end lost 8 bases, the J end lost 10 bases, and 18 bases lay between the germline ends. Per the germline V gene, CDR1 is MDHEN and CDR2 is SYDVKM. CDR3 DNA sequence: TGTGCCAGCGCCACACGCATGGAGAGGGAGCAGTTCTTC. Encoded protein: CASATRMEREQFF. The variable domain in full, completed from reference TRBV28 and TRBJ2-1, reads DVKVTQSSRYLVKRTGEKVFLECVQDMDHENMFWYRQDPGLGLRLIYFSYDVKMKEKGDIPEGYSVSREKKERFSLILESASTNQTSMYLCASATRMEREQFFGPGTRLTVL.

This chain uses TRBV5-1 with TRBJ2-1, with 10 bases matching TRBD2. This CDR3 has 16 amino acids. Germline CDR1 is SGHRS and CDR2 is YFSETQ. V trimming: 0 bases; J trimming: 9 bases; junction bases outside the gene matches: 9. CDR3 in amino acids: CASSLELAGPLGEQFF. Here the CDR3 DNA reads TGCGCCAGCAGCTTGGAACTAGCGGGGCCCCTGGGTGAGCAGTTCTTC.

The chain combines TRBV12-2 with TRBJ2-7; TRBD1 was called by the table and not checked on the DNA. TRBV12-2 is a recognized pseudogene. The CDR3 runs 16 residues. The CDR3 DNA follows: TGTGCAAGTCGCACAATGGGTAGGGACAGCTTCTACGAGCAGTACTTC. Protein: CASRTMGRDSFYEQYF.

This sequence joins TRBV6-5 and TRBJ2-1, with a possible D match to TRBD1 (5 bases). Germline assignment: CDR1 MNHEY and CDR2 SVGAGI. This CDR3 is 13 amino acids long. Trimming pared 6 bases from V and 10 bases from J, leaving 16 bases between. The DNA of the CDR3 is TGTGCCAGCAGCCCTGTTAGGGGATTAGAGCAGTTCTTC. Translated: CASSPVRGLEQFF.

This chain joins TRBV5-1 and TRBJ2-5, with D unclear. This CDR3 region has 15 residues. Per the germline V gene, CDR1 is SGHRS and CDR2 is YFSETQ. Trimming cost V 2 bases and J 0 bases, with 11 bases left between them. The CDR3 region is CASSLNVANQETQYF. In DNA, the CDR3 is TGCGCCAGCAGCTTAAACGTGGCAAACCAAGAGACCCAGTACTTC.

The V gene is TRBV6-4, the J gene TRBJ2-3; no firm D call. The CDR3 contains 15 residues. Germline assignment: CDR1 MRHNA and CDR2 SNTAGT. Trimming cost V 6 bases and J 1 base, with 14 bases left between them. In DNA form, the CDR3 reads TGTGCCAGCAGCGTCGACTCTGATGGCACAGATACGCAGTATTTT. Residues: CASSVDSDGTDTQYF.

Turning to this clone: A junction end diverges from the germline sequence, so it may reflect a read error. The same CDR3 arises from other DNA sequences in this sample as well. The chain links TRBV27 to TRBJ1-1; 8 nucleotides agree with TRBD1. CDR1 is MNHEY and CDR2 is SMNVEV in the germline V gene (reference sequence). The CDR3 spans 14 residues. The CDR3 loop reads CASSPDRVWTEAFF. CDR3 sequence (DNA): TGTGCCAGCAGTCCGGACAGGGTTTGGACTGAGGCTTTCTTT.

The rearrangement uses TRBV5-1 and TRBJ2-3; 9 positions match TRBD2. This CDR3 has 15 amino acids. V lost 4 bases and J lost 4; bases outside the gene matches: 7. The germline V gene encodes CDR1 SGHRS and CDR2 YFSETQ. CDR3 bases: TGCGCCAGCAGCGACGGGACTAGCAGCGCAGATACGCAGTATTTT. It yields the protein CASSDGTSSADTQYF.

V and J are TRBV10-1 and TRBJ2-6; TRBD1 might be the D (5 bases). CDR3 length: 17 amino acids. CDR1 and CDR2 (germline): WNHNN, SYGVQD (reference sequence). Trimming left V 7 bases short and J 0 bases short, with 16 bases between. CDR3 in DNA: TGCGCCAGCATAAGGGGCCGACTCAGCTCTGGGGCCAACGTCCTGACTTTC. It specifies CASIRGRLSSGANVLTF.

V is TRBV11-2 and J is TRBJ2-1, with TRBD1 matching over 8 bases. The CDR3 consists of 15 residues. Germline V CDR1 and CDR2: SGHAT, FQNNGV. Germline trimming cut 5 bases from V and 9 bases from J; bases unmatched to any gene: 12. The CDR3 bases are TGTGCCAGCAGCCAACCGGACAGGGCGGCGTCTGAGCAGTTCTTC. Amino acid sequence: CASSQPDRAASEQFF. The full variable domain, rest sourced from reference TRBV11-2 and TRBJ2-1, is EAGVAQSPRYKIIEKRQSVAFWCNPISGHATLYWYQQILGQGPKLLIQFQNNGVVDDSQLPKDRFSAERLKGVDSTLKIQPAKLEDSAVYLCASSQPDRAASEQFFGPGTRLTVL.

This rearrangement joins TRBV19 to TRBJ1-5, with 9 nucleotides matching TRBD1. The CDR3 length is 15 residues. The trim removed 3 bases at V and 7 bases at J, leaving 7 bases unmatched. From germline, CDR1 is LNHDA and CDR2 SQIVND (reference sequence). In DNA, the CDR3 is TGTGCCAGTAGTATCTCGACAGGGGGACGGCAGCCCCAGCATTTT. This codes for CASSISTGGRQPQHF.

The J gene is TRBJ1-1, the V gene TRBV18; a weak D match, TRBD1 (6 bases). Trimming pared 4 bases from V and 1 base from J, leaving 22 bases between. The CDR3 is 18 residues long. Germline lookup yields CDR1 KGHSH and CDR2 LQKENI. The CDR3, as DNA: TGTGCCAGCTCACGGGACCAAACCTCTAGACAGGAGAACACTGAAGCTTTCTTT. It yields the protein CASSRDQTSRQENTEAFF.

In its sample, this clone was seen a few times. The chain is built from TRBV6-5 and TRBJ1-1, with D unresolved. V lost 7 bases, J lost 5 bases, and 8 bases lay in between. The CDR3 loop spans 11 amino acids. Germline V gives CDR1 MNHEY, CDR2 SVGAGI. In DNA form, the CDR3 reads TGTGCCAGCAAAATGAGAACTGAAGCTTTCTTT. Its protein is CASKMRTEAFF.

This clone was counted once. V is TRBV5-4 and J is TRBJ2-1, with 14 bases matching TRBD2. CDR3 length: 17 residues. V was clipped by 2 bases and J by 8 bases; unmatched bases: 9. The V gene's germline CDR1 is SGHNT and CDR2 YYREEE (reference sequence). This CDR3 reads CASSFPGTSGSRHEQFF. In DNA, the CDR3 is TGTGCCAGCAGCTTCCCCGGGACTAGCGGGAGCCGGCATGAGCAGTTCTTC.

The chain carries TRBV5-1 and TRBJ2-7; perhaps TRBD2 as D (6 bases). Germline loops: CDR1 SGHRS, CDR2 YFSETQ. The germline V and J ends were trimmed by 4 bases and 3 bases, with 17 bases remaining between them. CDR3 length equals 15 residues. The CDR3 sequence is CASSPAGTYYYEQYF. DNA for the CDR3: TGCGCCAGCAGCCCGGCCGGGACTTACTACTACGAGCAGTACTTC.

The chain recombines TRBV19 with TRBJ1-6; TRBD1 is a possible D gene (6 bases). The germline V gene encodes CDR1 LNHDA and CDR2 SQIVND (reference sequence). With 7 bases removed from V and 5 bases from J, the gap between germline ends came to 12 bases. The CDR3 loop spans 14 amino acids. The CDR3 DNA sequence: TGTGCCAGTACTCCAGACAGGAATAATTCACCCCTCCACTTT. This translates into CASTPDRNNSPLHF.

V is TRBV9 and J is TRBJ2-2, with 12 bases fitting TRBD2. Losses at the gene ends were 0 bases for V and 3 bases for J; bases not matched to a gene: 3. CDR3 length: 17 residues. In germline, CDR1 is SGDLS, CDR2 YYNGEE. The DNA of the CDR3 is TGTGCCAGCAGCGTAGCTAGCGGGGGGGTCGACACCGGGGAGCTGTTTTTT. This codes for CASSVASGGVDTGELFF.

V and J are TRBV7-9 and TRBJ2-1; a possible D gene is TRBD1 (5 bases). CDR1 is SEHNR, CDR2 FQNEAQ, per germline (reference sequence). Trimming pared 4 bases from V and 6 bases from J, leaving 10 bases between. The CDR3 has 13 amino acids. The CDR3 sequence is CASSSGWGNEQFF. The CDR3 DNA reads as TGTGCCAGCAGCTCAGGGTGGGGCAATGAGCAGTTCTTC.

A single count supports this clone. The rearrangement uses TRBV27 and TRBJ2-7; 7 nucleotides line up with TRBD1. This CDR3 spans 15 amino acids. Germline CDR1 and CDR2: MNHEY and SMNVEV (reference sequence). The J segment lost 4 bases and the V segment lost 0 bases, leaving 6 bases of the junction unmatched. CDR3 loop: CASSLSSGGSYEQYF. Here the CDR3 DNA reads TGTGCCAGCAGTTTATCTTCAGGGGGTTCGTACGAGCAGTACTTC.

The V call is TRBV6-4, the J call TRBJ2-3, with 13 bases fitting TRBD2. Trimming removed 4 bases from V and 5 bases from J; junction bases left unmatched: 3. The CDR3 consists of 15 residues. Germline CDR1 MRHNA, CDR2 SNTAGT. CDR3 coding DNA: TGTGCCAGCAGTGGGACTAGCGGGGGAATAGATACGCAGTATTTT. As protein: CASSGTSGGIDTQYF.

CDR3 DNA sequence: TGCGCCAGCAGCCAACGGGACAGGGGGTTGGAGACCCAGTACTTC. Residues: CASSQRDRGLETQYF. The V call is TRBV4-3, the J call TRBJ2-5, with 11 bases matching TRBD1. The CDR3 is made up of 15 amino acids. V shed 2 bases and J 5 bases; nucleotides not matched to a gene: 4. The germline CDR1 and CDR2 sequences are LGHNA and YSLEER.